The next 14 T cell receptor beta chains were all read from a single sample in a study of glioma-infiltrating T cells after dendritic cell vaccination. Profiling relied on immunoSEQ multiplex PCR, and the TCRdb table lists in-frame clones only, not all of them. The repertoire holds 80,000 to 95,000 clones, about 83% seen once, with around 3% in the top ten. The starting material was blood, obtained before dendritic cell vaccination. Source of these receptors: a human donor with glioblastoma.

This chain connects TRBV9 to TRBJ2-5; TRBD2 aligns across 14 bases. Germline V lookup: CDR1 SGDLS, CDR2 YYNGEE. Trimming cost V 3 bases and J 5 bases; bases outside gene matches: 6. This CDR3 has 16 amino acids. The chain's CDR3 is CASSERLAGGWETQYF. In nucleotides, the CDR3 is TGTGCCAGCAGCGAGCGACTAGCGGGAGGGTGGGAGACCCAGTACTTC.

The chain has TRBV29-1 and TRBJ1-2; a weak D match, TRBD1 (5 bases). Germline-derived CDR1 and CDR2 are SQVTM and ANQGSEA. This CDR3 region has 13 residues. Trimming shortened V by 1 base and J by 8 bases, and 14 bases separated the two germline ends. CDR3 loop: CSVEGTGGEGYTF. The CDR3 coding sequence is TGCAGCGTTGAAGGGACCGGAGGGGAAGGCTACACCTTC.

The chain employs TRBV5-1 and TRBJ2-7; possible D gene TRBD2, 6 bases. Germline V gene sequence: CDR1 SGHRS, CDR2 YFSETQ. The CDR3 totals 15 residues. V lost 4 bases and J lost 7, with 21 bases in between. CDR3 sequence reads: CASSPQGGAVQEQYF. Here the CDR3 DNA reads TGCGCCAGCAGCCCGCAAGGAGGGGCAGTACAGGAGCAGTACTTC.

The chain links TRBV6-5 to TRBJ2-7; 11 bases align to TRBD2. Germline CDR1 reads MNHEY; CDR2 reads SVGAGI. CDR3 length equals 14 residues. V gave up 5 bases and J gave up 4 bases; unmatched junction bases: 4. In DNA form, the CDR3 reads TGTGCCAGCAGTGCTAGCGGGGGGAAATACGAGCAGTACTTC. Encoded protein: CASSASGGKYEQYF.

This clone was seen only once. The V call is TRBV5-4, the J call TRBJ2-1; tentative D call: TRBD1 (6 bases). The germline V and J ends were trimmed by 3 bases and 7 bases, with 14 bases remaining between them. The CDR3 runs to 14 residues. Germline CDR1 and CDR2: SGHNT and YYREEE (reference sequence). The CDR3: CASSYSLDRNEQFF. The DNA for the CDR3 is TGTGCCAGCAGCTACAGCCTAGACAGGAATGAGCAGTTCTTC.

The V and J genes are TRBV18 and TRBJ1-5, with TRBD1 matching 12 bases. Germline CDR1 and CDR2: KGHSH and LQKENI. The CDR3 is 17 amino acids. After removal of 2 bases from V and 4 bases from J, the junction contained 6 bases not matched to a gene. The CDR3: CASSPAGTGGGNQPQHF. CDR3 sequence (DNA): TGTGCCAGCTCACCAGCCGGGACAGGGGGCGGAAATCAGCCCCAGCATTTT.

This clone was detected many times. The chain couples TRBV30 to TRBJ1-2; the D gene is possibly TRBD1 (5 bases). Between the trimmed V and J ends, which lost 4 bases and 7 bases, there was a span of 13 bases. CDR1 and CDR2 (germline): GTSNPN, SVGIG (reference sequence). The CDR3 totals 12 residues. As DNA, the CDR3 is TGTGCCTGGAACGGGCCAAGGGGTGGCTACACCTTC. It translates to CAWNGPRGGYTF.

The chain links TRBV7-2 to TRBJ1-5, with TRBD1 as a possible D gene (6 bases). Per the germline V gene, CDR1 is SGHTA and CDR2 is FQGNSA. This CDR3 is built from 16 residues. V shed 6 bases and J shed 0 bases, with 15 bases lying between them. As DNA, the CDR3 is TGTGCCAGCAGTTCCGACAGGAGCTATAGCAATCAGCCCCAGCATTTT. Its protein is CASSSDRSYSNQPQHF.

CDR3 coding DNA: TGTGCCAGCTCACCAAGCAGCGGTCTTTACAATGAGCAGTTCTTC. It translates to CASSPSSGLYNEQFF. The chain is built from TRBV18 and TRBJ2-1; the D gene is possibly TRBD2 (5 bases). CDR1 is KGHSH, CDR2 LQKENI, per germline. This CDR3 is 15 amino acids long. Trimming took 2 bases from V and 4 from J, leaving 12 bases between them.

CDR3 in DNA: TGCAGTGCGGGGGGGGAGCAACCCCTCCACTTT. Its protein is CSAGGEQPLHF. The J gene is TRBJ1-6, the V gene TRBV20-1, with a possible D match to TRBD1 (5 bases). Trimming cost V 6 bases and J 12 bases, with 12 bases left between them. Germline CDR1 is DFQATT and CDR2 is SNEGSKA (reference sequence). The CDR3 is 11 residues long.

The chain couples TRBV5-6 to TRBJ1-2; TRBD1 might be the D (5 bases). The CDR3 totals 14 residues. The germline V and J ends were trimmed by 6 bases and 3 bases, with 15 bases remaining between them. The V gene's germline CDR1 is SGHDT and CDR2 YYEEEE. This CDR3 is CASTPRGVDYGYTF. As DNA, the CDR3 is TGTGCCAGCACCCCGCGGGGGGTGGACTATGGCTACACCTTC.

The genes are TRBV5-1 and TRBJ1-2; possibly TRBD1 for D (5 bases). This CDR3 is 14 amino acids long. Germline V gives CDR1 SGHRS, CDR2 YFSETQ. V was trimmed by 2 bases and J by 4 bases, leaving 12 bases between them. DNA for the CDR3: TGCGCCAGCAGCTTCGGGGGAACGAGCTATGGCTACACCTTC. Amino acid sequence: CASSFGGTSYGYTF.

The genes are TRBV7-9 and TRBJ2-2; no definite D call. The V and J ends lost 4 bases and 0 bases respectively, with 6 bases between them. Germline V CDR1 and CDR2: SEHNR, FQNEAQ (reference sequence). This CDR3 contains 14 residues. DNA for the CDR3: TGTGCCAGCAGCTCTACCGCGAACACCGGGGAGCTGTTTTTT. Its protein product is CASSSTANTGELFF.

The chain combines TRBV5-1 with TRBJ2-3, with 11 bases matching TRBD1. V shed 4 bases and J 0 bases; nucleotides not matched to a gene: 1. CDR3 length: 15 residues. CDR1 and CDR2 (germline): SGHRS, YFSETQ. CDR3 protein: CASSGTGGSTDTQYF. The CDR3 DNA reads TGCGCCAGCAGCGGGACAGGGGGAAGCACAGATACGCAGTATTTT.